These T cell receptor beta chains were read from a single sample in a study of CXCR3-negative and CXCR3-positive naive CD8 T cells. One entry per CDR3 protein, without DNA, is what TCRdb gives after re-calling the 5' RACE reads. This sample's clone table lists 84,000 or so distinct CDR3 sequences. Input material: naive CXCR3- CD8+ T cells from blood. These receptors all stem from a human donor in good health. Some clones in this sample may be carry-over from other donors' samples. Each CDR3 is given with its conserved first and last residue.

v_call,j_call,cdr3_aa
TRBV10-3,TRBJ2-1,CAISDSGGTYNEQFF
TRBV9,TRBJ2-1,CASSPGTGGDYQSSYNEQFF
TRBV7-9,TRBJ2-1,CASSTGTSGYNEQFF
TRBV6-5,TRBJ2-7,CASSTGVPYEQYF
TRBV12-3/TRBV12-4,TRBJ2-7,CASSPQGTSVYEQYF
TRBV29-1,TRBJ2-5,CSVELPDEETQYF
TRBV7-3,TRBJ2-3,CASSLIGQGTDTQYF
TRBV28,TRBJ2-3,CASSQLNNPGGGPDTQYF
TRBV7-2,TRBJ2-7,CAIRDEYSYEQYF
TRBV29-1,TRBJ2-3,CSVEGGRPITDTQYF
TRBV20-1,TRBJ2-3,CSLLAVPTDTQYF
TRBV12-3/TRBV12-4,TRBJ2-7,CASSLVNFYEQYF
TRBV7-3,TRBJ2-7,CASSLTPQREQYF
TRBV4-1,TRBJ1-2,CASSPTEGDGYTF
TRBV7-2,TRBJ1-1,CASSFIQGSEAFF
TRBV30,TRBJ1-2,CAWSVWGDYGYTF
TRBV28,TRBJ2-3,CASSPRRGRVTDTQYF
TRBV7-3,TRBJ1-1,CASSLTGRGTEAFF
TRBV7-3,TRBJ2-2,CASSSAAPNTGELFF
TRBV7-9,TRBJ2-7,CASRQTGAGAYEQYF
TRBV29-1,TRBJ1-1,CSVELADPRYTEAFF
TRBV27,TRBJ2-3,CASRRGQGPDTQYF
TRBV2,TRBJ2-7,CASSEEVDSYEQYF
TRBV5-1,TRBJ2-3,CASSLESRRTDTQYF
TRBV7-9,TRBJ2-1,CASSLPRDNEQFF
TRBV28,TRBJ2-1,CASSPGRAGADYNEQFF
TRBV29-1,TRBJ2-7,CSVVSFEDSYEQYF
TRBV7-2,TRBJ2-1,CAINQPGASSYNEQFF
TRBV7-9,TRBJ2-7,CASTSTYEQYF
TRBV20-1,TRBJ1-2,CSAEPFPWEAYGYTF
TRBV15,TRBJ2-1,CATSRDANEQFF
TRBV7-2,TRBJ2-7,CASHFALGPYEQYF
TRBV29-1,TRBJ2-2,CSAEGTSGGTTGELFF
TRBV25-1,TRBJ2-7,CASSEYNPPIYEQYF
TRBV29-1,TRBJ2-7,CSVEWATSSYEQYF
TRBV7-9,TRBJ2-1,CASSLGQGVDNEQFF
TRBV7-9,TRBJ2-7,CASSFGLAGHEQYF
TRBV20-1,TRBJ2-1,CSAEQPQSNSYNEQFF
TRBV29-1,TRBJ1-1,CSVGGTGMNTEAFF
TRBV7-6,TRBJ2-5,CASSLEHTQKTQYF
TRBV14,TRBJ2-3,CASSQAEVRITDTQYF
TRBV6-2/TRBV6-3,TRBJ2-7,CASRTTGALYEQYF
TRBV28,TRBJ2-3,CASSIGTSGRTDTQYF
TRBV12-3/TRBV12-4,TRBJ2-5,CASSYPGGHRQETQYF
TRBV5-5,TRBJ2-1,CASSFAGSYNEQFF
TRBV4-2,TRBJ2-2,CASRADHGNTGELFF